This TCR beta chain appears in the sequencing data of a study of T cell changes during pregnancy in multiple sclerosis (dated by TCRdb to between 2018 and 2021). General notes on the study: The study looked at changes in the T cell repertoire across pregnancy in women with multiple sclerosis.

For this clone: Its cognate antigen has yet to be identified. No much larger clone exists at a distance of one base, and base qualities are not known.

The library was produced with the immunoSEQ multiplex PCR assay. TCRdb provides this immuneACCESS table in a form limited to in-frame rearrangements. Some clones are lacking; in checked studies, under half of them reflect an unresolved V gene, and why the rest are absent is not known. The sample table contains over 35,000 clones; only one count was recorded for 90% of them. The top ten constitute approximately 0.5% of the sample. The junction carries 11 bases between V and J, which are trimmed by 4 bases and 5 bases respectively. The CDR3 has 13 amino acids, counting the end cysteine and phenylalanine. Only the CDR3 DNA stays, 39 bases, in frame from base 1. As encoded in the germline V gene, CDR1 is KGHSH while CDR2 is LQKENI.

The chain was built from TRBV18 and TRBJ2-5; the D region possibly corresponds to TRBD1 (6 bases align). This TCR was sampled from a female donor with multiple sclerosis, enrolled in a pregnancy study. The specimen was CD4+ T cells from peripheral blood mononuclear cells, collected in the second trimester of pregnancy. The CDR3 protein is CASSLGHGETQYF. The nucleotides read TGTGCCAGCTCACTGGGACATGGCGAGACCCAGTACTTC.